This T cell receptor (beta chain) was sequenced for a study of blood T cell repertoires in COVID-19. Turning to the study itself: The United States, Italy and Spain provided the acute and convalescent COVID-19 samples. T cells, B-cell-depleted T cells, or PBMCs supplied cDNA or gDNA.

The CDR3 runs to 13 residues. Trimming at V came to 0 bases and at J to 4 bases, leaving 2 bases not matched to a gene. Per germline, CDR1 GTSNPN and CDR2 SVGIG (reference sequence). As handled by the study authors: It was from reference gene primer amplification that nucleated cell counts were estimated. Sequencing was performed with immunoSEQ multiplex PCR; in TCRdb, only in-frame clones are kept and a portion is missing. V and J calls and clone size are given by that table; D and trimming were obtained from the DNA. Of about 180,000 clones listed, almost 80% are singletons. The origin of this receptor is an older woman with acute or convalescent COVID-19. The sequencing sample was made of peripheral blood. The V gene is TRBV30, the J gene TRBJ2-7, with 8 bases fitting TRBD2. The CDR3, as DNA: TGTGCCTGGAGTGTACGGGGGGGATACGAGCAGTACTTC. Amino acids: CAWSVRGGYEQYF.